The entry that follows covers one TCR beta chain sequence. TCRdb reprocessed the 5' RACE reads and stores each CDR3 protein as one record, lacking DNA. The sample includes fewer than 550,000 distinct CDR3 sequences. CDR1 and CDR2 from the germline V gene are DFQATT and SNEGSKA (reference sequence). The CDR3 consists of 15 residues. This sample was included in a study of T cells expressing NK-cell markers. The receptor's source is a woman between 45 and 65 years old in good health. The source material was blood T cells: a sorted CD56 or NKG2C T cell subset, CD4+ or CD8+ T cells, or bulk PBMC T cells (not recorded which). The chain links TRBV20-1 to TRBJ2-5; TCRdb's D gene call, TRBD1, goes unchecked for lack of DNA. This chain's CDR3 is CSARGEQGISETQYF.